The 7 T cell receptor beta chains below were found in one sample sequenced in a study of blood T cell repertoires in COVID-19. Clones were sequenced by immunoSEQ multiplex PCR, and TCRdb holds only the in-frame ones, with some missing. This table holds about 210,000 clones, around 83% found once. The sample consisted of peripheral blood. All receptors derive from a man aged 50 to 59 with active or convalescent COVID-19.

The rearrangement joins TRBV28 to TRBJ2-1, with a tentative D call TRBD1 (6 bases). Deletions cut 2 bases from V and 13 bases from J, with 15 bases between. CDR3 length equals 13 residues. Per the germline V gene, CDR1 is MDHEN and CDR2 is SYDVKM. The CDR3 region has the DNA TGTGCCAGCAGTTTACAGACAGGTCTTCCTCAGTTCTTC. This sequence encodes CASSLQTGLPQFF.

This rearrangement joins TRBV28 to TRBJ2-1; 11 bases map to TRBD1. The CDR3 totals 16 residues. Trimming took 4 bases from V and 4 from J; bases not matched to a gene: 6. CDR1 and CDR2 (germline): MDHEN, SYDVKM. In DNA, the CDR3 is TGTGCCAGCAGTTCCAGGACAGGGGGCCGGTACAATGAGCAGTTCTTC. It is translated as CASSSRTGGRYNEQFF.

The chain employs TRBV30 and TRBJ1-6; D gene unclear. The CDR3 is 13 residues long. Between the trimmed V and J ends, which lost 0 bases and 9 bases, there was a span of 9 bases. Germline CDR1 GTSNPN, CDR2 SVGIG (reference sequence). The CDR3 is CAWSVGTGSPLHF. CDR3 DNA: TGTGCCTGGAGTGTAGGAACGGGTTCACCCCTCCACTTT.

This clone was detected only a few times. Other DNA sequences in the same sample also yield this CDR3. V and J are TRBV5-4 and TRBJ1-2; 7 positions match TRBD1. This CDR3 comprises 14 residues. With V trimmed by 1 base and J by 8 bases, 8 bases remained unmatched. CDR1 and CDR2 from the germline V gene are SGHNT and YYREEE (reference sequence). The CDR3 DNA follows: TGTGCCAGCAGCTTGCTAGGGGGCGCGGGGGGCTACACCTTC. Translating gives CASSLLGGAGGYTF. Drawing the rest from reference TRBV5-4 and TRBJ1-2, the complete variable domain is ETGVTQSPTHLIKTRGQQVTLRCSSQSGHNTVSWYQQALGQGPQFIFQYYREEENGRGNFPPRFSGLQFPNYSSELNVNALELDDSALYLCASSLLGGAGGYTFGSGTRLTVV.

The chain has TRBV28 and TRBJ2-7; 9 nucleotides align to TRBD1. V lost 4 bases and J lost 2; bases outside the gene matches: 6. Per germline, CDR1 MDHEN and CDR2 SYDVKM. This CDR3 is built from 15 residues. CDR3 amino acids: CASSSPDRGTYEQYF. The CDR3 DNA follows: TGTGCCAGCAGTTCGCCGGACAGGGGAACCTACGAGCAGTACTTC.

The CDR3 nucleotides read TGCGCCAGCAGCTTGGCTGGGGGGTCCTACGAGCAGTACGTC. Amino acids: CASSLAGGSYEQYV. This chain links TRBV5-1 with TRBJ2-7, with D possibly matching TRBD2 (6 bases). The CDR3 runs 14 residues. Germline CDR1 reads SGHRS; CDR2 reads YFSETQ. V was clipped by 0 bases and J by 1 base, with 8 bases between them.

This clone was observed a single time. The genes are TRBV3-1 (or the pseudogene TRBV3-2) and TRBJ1-2; 8 nucleotides match TRBD1. Looked up from germline, CDR1 is LGHDT and CDR2 is YNNKEL (reference sequence). The trim removed 4 bases at V and 4 bases at J, leaving 5 bases unmatched. The CDR3 has 14 amino acids. This chain's CDR3 is CASSLSGTGYGYTF. The CDR3 region has the DNA TGTGCCAGCAGCCTCTCCGGGACAGGCTATGGCTACACCTTC.